This TCR beta chain was documented in a study of blood T cell repertoires in COVID-19. Study summary: Acute and convalescent COVID-19 specimens originated in the United States, Italy and Spain. T cells, B-cell-depleted T cells, or PBMCs supplied cDNA or gDNA.

TCRdb's table, derived via immunoSEQ multiplex PCR, lists solely in-frame clones and lacks some. Of 150,000 to 200,000 clones listed, 92% are singletons. Patients of the Seattle cohort, enrolled during active infection, were followed longitudinally. The V gene lost 0 bases and the J gene lost 1 base, with 12 bases spanning the gap. Germline values: CDR1 SGHRS, CDR2 YFSETQ. The CDR3 is made up of 16 amino acids. The chain links TRBV5-1 to TRBJ2-3, with D perhaps TRBD2 (5 bases). The sample comprised peripheral blood. This TCR came from a young man with COVID-19, enrolled during active disease. CDR3 nucleotides: TGCGCCAGCAGCTTGGGAGGGCTAGCCCGCACAGATACGCAGTATTTT. Protein sequence: CASSLGGLARTDTQYF.